This T cell receptor (beta chain) came from a study of T-cell reconstitution after alpha-beta-depleted transplantation in children. Unique molecular identifiers were used to barcode this TCRbeta library. TCRdb redid the calling of the PCR reads with MiXCR, one entry per CDR3 protein. The table lists 780,000 or so distinct CDR3 sequences, less than 20% of them singletons. Turning to this clonotype: Its antigen is unknown.

Broader study findings: Alpha-beta T cells present about two months after transplant were reported to originate from several hundred expanded graft clones.

CDR1 MNHEY and CDR2 SVGEGT come from the germline V gene. The V segment lost 2 bases and the J segment 8 bases; nucleotides outside the gene matches: 9. This CDR3 comprises 17 residues. The V call is TRBV6-2 or TRBV6-3, the J call TRBJ2-1, with 13 bases aligning to TRBD2. The material was PBMCs, mostly from graft donor cells, obtained 360 days after TCRalphabeta/CD19-depleted stem cell transplant. This receptor was identified in a male patient between 5 and 17 years old who had a stem cell transplant for acute lymphoblastic leukemia, so the T cells may come from the graft donor. This CDR3 is CASSYRPTSGRADEQFF. CDR3 coding DNA: TGTGCCAGCAGTTACCGTCCTACTAGCGGGAGGGCCGATGAGCAGTTCTTC.